The rows below give T cell receptor beta chains drawn from one sample of a study of T cells in Graves' hyperthyroidism and ophthalmopathy. One entry per CDR3 protein, called by TCRdb with MiXCR from the multiplex PCR reads. Of 340,000 or so distinct CDR3 sequences in the sample, approximately 15% were seen once. Sequenced material: blood. The receptors here all came from a man aged 25-45 years with Graves' hyperthyroidism. The CDR3 runs from the conserved cysteine through the conserved F or W. D genes are given only for firm matches. Size is omitted from some rows. Given values are once, few, many or a class for expanded clones.

V gene	D gene	J gene	clone size	CDR3 protein	CDR3 DNA
TRBV6-1	.	TRBJ2-1	.	CASSDVPGHEPTNEQFF	TGTGCCAGCAGCGATGTCCCGGGACATGAGCCCACCAATGAGCAGTTCTTC
TRBV12-3/TRBV12-4	.	TRBJ2-4	many	CASSPTRAKNIQYF	TGTGCCAGCAGCCCGACAAGAGCCAAAAACATTCAGTACTTC
TRBV10-2	TRBD2	TRBJ2-7	.	CASRLSTSNEQYF	TGCGCCAGCAGGCTATCGACTAGCAACGAGCAGTACTTC
TRBV7-3	.	TRBJ2-1	few	CASSPPGGTKVRQFF	TGTGCCAGCAGCCCACCTGGGGGGACCAAGGTTCGGCAGTTCTTC
TRBV14	.	TRBJ2-3	many	CASRGEFTDTQYF	TGTGCCAGCAGAGGGGAGTTCACAGATACGCAGTATTTT
TRBV16	.	TRBJ2-3	.	CASSQSSVPDTQYF	TGTGCCAGCAGCCAATCGTCAGTCCCGGATACGCAGTATTTT
TRBV18	TRBD1	TRBJ1-1	many	CASSWDSLGTEAFF	TGTGCCAGCTCGTGGGACAGCTTAGGTACTGAAGCTTTCTTT
TRBV2	TRBD2	TRBJ2-5	many	CASSVSGRETQYF	TGTGCCAGCAGTGTGAGCGGGAGGGAGACCCAGTACTTC
TRBV19	.	TRBJ1-2	.	CATVDFYGYTF	TGTGCCACCGTAGACTTCTATGGCTACACCTTC
TRBV5-1	TRBD2	TRBJ2-3	many	CASSAESLAGADTQYF	TGCGCCAGCAGCGCTGAATCCTTAGCGGGAGCGGATACGCAGTATTTT
TRBV12-3/TRBV12-4	.	TRBJ1-2	few	CASSRQVWNYGYTF	TGTGCCAGCAGTCGACAGGTTTGGAACTATGGCTACACCTTC
TRBV3-1	.	TRBJ1-2	many	CASSPGSGYTF	TGTGCCAGCTCCCCAGGGAGTGGCTACACCTTC
TRBV7-2	.	TRBJ2-2	.	CASSFQRTTGELFF	TGTGCCAGCAGCTTCCAAAGAACCACCGGGGAGCTGTTTTTT
TRBV11-2	.	TRBJ1-2	few	CASSGFKGGDFGYTF	TGTGCCAGCAGTGGGTTTAAGGGTGGGGACTTTGGCTACACCTTC
TRBV6-1	.	TRBJ2-2	many	CASSQGANTGELFF	TGTGCCAGCAGCCAGGGAGCGAACACCGGGGAGCTGTTTTTT
TRBV2	TRBD2	TRBJ2-1	few	CANSGLHPPNNGQFF	TGTGCCAACTCGGGACTACACCCGCCAAACAATGGGCAGTTCTTC
TRBV29-1	.	TRBJ2-1	few	CSVRRGYNEQFF	TGCAGCGTAAGGAGGGGGTACAATGAGCAGTTCTTC
TRBV20-1	TRBD2	TRBJ2-1	few	CSATGTSGSEGQFF	TGCAGTGCTACAGGGACTAGCGGGAGCGAGGGGCAGTTCTTC
TRBV3-1	.	TRBJ2-3	many	CASSPRGDTQYF	TGTGCCAGCAGCCCCCGTGGGGATACGCAGTATTTT
TRBV5-6	TRBD1	TRBJ2-4	few	CASSWNQGAPDIQYF	TGTGCCAGCAGCTGGAACCAGGGGGCGCCGGACATTCAGTACTTC
TRBV20-1	.	TRBJ1-5	few	CSAREVLGGQPQHF	TGCAGTGCTAGAGAGGTCCTGGGGGGACAGCCCCAGCATTTT
TRBV5-1	.	TRBJ1-5	few	CASSLGPNSPQHF	TGCGCCAGCAGCTTAGGACCGAACTCGCCCCAGCATTTT
TRBV20-1	.	TRBJ2-3	few	CSARDRLDTQYF	TGCAGTGCTAGAGATCGGTTAGATACGCAGTATTTT
TRBV29-1	.	TRBJ2-3	many	CSVDRTFTQYF	TGCAGCGTGGATCGGACTTTTACGCAGTATTTT
TRBV6-5	.	TRBJ2-2	.	CASSYSVWGHRVAGELFF	TGTGCCAGCAGTTACTCAGTATGGGGACACAGGGTGGCCGGGGAGCTGTTTTTT
TRBV6-1	.	TRBJ2-1	few	CASSEGGGPRDNEQFF	TGTGCCAGCAGTGAGGGGGGGGGGCCGAGGGACAATGAGCAGTTCTTC
TRBV29-1	.	TRBJ2-3	.	CSVEDPLADTQYF	TGCAGCGTTGAAGATCCGCTAGCAGATACGCAGTATTTT
TRBV13	TRBD1	TRBJ1-5	many	CASSASGQEGQPQHF	TGTGCCAGCAGCGCATCGGGACAGGAGGGTCAGCCCCAGCATTTT
TRBV20-1	.	TRBJ1-1	many	CSARDAQGTEAFF	TGCAGTGCTAGAGACGCACAGGGAACTGAAGCTTTCTTT
TRBV7-3	.	TRBJ2-2	.	CASSPTVGGTGELFF	TGTGCCAGCAGCCCCACGGTCGGGGGCACCGGGGAGCTGTTTTTT
TRBV5-8	.	TRBJ1-1	few	CASSRKDEGNTEAFF	TGTGCCAGCAGCCGAAAGGACGAGGGGAACACTGAAGCTTTCTTT
TRBV18	.	TRBJ1-2	many	CASSPGNGINYGYTF	TGTGCCAGCTCACCAGGGAATGGTATCAACTATGGCTACACCTTC
TRBV6-1	TRBD2	TRBJ2-1	many	CASSVYSSGSLNEQFF	TGTGCCAGCAGTGTGTATTCTAGCGGGAGTTTGAATGAGCAGTTCTTC
TRBV7-3	.	TRBJ2-3	.	CASSPDPGPVTDTQYF	TGTGCCAGCAGCCCCGACCCGGGACCCGTCACAGATACGCAGTATTTT
TRBV30	TRBD1	TRBJ2-7	.	CAWSTGTAYEQYF	TGTGCCTGGAGTACCGGGACAGCCTACGAGCAGTACTTC
TRBV10-3	TRBD1	TRBJ2-7	.	CAISKQGANYEQYF	TGTGCCATCAGTAAACAGGGGGCTAACTACGAGCAGTACTTC
TRBV11-2	.	TRBJ2-7	many	CASSLRGTAYEQYF	TGTGCCAGCAGCTTACGGGGGACCGCCTACGAGCAGTACTTC